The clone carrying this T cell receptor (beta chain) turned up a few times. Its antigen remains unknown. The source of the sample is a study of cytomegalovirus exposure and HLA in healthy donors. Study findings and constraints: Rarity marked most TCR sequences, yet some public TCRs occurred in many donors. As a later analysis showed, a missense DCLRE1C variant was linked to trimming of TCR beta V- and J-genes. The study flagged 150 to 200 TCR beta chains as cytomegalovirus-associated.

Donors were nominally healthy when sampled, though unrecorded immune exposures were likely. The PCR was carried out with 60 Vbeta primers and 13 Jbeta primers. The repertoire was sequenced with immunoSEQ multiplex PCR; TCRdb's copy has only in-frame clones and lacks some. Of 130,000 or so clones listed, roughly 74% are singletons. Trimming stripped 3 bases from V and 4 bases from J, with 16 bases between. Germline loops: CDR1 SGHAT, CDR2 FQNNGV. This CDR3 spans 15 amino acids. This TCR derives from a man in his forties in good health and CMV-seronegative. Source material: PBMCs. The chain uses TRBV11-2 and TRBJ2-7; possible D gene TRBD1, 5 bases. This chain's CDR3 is CASSLPERGRYEQYF. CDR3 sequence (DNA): TGTGCCAGCAGCTTGCCGGAAAGGGGCAGGTACGAGCAGTACTTC.